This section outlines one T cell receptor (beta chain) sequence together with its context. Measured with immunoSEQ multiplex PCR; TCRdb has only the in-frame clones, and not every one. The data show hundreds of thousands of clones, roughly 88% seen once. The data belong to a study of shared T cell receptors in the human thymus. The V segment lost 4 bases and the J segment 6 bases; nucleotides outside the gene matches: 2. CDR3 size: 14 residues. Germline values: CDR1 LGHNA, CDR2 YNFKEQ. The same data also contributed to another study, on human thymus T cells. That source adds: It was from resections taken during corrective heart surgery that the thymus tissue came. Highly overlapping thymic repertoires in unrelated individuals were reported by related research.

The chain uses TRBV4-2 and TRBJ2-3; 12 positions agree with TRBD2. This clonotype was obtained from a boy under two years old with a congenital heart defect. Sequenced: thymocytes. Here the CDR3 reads CASSLGTSGDTQYF. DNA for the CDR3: TGTGCCAGCAGCCTAGGGACTAGCGGGGATACGCAGTATTTT.